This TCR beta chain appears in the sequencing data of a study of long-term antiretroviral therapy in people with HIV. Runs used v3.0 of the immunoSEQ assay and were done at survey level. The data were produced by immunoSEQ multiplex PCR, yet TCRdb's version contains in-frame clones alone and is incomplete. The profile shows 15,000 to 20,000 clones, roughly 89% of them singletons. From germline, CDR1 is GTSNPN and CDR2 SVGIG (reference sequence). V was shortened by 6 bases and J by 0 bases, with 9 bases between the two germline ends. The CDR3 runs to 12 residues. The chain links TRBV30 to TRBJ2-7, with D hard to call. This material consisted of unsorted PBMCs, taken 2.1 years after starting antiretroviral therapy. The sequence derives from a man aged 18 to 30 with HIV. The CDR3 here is CACAIFSYEQYF. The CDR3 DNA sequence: TGTGCCTGCGCGATCTTCTCCTACGAGCAGTACTTC.